This T cell receptor beta chain was profiled in a study of response to subunit inactivated influenza vaccine. Germline V CDR1 and CDR2: LNHNV, YYDKDF (reference sequence). The V gene lost 1 base and the J gene lost 4 bases, with 10 bases spanning the gap. The CDR3 is made up of 15 amino acids. MiXCR, run by TCRdb on the RT-PCR reads, gives a single entry per CDR3 protein. Of about 240,000 distinct CDR3 sequences listed, approximately 12% were seen once; the top ten hold 7.8%. Study observations and caveats: After each seasonal influenza vaccination, few new T cells are recruited, the authors suggested.

This clonotype was counted only a few times. Its antigen remains unidentified. Sequencing was performed on non-naive T cells sorted from PBMCs, taken 14 to 15 days before vaccination. This TCR was recovered from a man aged 45-65 years who received an inactivated influenza vaccine. The chain is built from TRBV15 and TRBJ2-2; D unclear. The CDR3, as DNA: TGTGCCACCAGCAGAGGTTCAACTATCACCGGGGAGCTGTTTTTT. This codes for CATSRGSTITGELFF.